These 21 T cell receptor beta chains share one sample of origin, sequenced in a study of neoadjuvant anti-PD-1 for oral cavity cancer. This table comes from immunoSEQ multiplex PCR, and its TCRdb copy is limited to in-frame clones, with some not included. The sample lists around 62,000 clones; 70% to 85% were seen once. The sequencing used PBMCs, collected before nivolumab (anti-PD-1) treatment. The source of these receptors is a person aged 35-79 years with oral cavity squamous cell carcinoma.

The chain has TRBV6-6 and TRBJ2-2; perhaps TRBD2 as D (6 bases). Trimming left V 2 bases short and J 3 bases short, with 13 bases between. The CDR3 length is 16 residues. The germline V gene has CDR1 MNHNY and CDR2 SVGAGI (reference sequence). The CDR3 sequence: CASSYPGRTDTGELFF. DNA for the CDR3: TGTGCCAGCAGTTACCCTGGGAGGACGGACACCGGGGAGCTGTTTTTT.

This chain connects TRBV30 to TRBJ1-4; no clear D. The V and J ends lost 5 bases and 6 bases respectively, with 7 bases between them. CDR1 and CDR2 (germline): GTSNPN, SVGIG (reference sequence). This CDR3 has 11 residues. The DNA of the CDR3 is TGTGCCTGGTCCCAAGATGAAAAACTGTTTTTT. This encodes CAWSQDEKLFF.

There are a few counts of this clone. J is TRBJ2-7 and V is TRBV30; 7 bases line up with TRBD1. The V gene end was trimmed by 6 bases and the J gene end by 3 bases; junction bases not matched to a gene: 8. Per germline, CDR1 GTSNPN and CDR2 SVGIG (reference sequence). The CDR3 totals 13 residues. The CDR3 is CACERDSHYEQYF. CDR3 nucleotides: TGTGCCTGTGAACGGGACAGCCACTACGAGCAGTACTTC. The full variable domain, completed using reference TRBV30 and TRBJ2-7, is SQTIHQWPATLVQPVGSPLSLECTVEGTSNPNLYWYRQAAGRGLQLLFYSVGIGQISSEVPQNLSASRPQDRQFILSSKKLLLSDSGFYLCACERDSHYEQYFGPGTRLTVT.

The DNA for the CDR3 is TGCGCCAGCAGCGTGACAAACGGGAGGCCTTATCCCACAGATACGCAGTATTTT. Translation: CASSVTNGRPYPTDTQYF. The chain employs TRBV4-1 and TRBJ2-3, with 7 bases matching TRBD2. CDR3 length equals 18 residues. J was trimmed by 2 bases and V by 5 bases; bases with no gene match: 16. Germline assignment: CDR1 MGHRA and CDR2 YSYEKL.

This clone was recorded once. V is TRBV27 and J is TRBJ2-2, with TRBD1 matching over 9 bases. Germline loops: CDR1 MNHEY, CDR2 SMNVEV (reference sequence). The CDR3 totals 16 residues. V lost 3 bases to trimming and J lost 3 bases; unmatched junction nucleotides: 5. CDR3 nucleotide sequence: TGTGCCAGCAGTTTCCTACGGACAGGGGACACCGGGGAGCTGTTTTTT. Translated: CASSFLRTGDTGELFF.

The chain has TRBV6-4 and TRBJ1-1; possible D gene TRBD1, 5 bases. The germline gives CDR1 MRHNA, CDR2 SNTAGT. The CDR3 runs to 14 residues. Trimming took 2 bases from V and 4 from J, leaving 11 bases between them. The CDR3 DNA follows: TGTGCCAGCAGTGACGGAAGGGGTGGCACTGAAGCTTTCTTT. It yields the protein CASSDGRGGTEAFF.

This clone was seen more than once but under ten times. This sequence joins TRBV5-5 and TRBJ2-5; D is undetermined. With 0 bases removed from V and 1 base from J, the gap between germline ends came to 10 bases. Per the germline V gene, CDR1 is SGHKS and CDR2 is YYEKEE (reference sequence). The CDR3 is 15 residues long. This chain's CDR3 is CASSLVAGSQETQYF. The CDR3 DNA sequence: TGTGCCAGCAGCTTGGTAGCCGGTTCCCAAGAGACCCAGTACTTC.

The chain employs TRBV7-8 and TRBJ2-5; D perhaps matches TRBD2 (6 bases). The CDR3 is 13 amino acids. CDR1 SGHVS and CDR2 FQNEAQ come from the germline V gene. V shed 5 bases and J shed 5 bases, with 12 bases lying between them. The DNA of the CDR3 is TGTGCCAGCAGCGGGGACTCAAGGGAGACCCAGTACTTC. Translated: CASSGDSRETQYF.

The chain employs TRBV30 and TRBJ1-1; D ambiguous. CDR1 is GTSNPN, CDR2 SVGIG, per germline (reference sequence). V lost 1 base and J 0 bases, leaving 6 bases between the germline ends. This CDR3 is built from 13 residues. CDR3 sequence reads: CAWSGTMNTEAFF. The CDR3 bases are TGTGCCTGGAGTGGGACGATGAACACTGAAGCTTTCTTT.

CDR3 residues: CASRDGQLNTEAFF. CDR3 sequence (DNA): TGTGCCAGTCGGGACGGACAATTGAACACTGAAGCTTTCTTT. The chain has TRBV11-3 and TRBJ1-1, with D perhaps matching TRBD1 (5 bases). The V gene's germline CDR1 is SGHNT and CDR2 YENEEA. Trimming left V 9 bases short and J 0 bases short, with 14 bases between. The length of the CDR3 is 14 residues.

The chain uses TRBV6-1 and TRBJ2-4; TRBD2 matches at 9 bases. The CDR3 is made up of 19 amino acids. Trimming removed 0 bases from V and 1 base from J; junction bases left unmatched: 10. From germline, CDR1 is MNHNS and CDR2 SASEGT. The CDR3: CASSEARGGTSRAKNIQYF. The CDR3 DNA is TGTGCCAGCAGTGAAGCGCGAGGGGGGACTAGCCGGGCCAAAAACATTCAGTACTTC.

The gene calls are TRBV10-2 and TRBJ1-6; 10 bases map to TRBD1. V was pared by 0 bases and J by 8 bases, with 1 base of the junction left unmatched. Germline V gives CDR1 WSHSY, CDR2 SAAADI. The CDR3 length is 15 residues. CDR3 in DNA: TGCGCCAGCAGTGAGTCGGGACAGGGGTATTCACCCCTCCACTTT. It specifies CASSESGQGYSPLHF.

This chain uses TRBV4-2 with TRBJ1-3, with D uncertain. From germline, CDR1 is LGHNA and CDR2 YNFKEQ. This CDR3 contains 17 residues. Trimming removed 0 bases at V and 0 bases at J, with 12 bases between. The CDR3 sequence is CASSQEGRGSSGNTIYF. In nucleotides, the CDR3 is TGTGCCAGCAGCCAAGAGGGTCGAGGGTCCTCTGGAAACACCATATATTTT.

V and J are TRBV5-5 and TRBJ2-4, with D possibly TRBD2 on 5 matching bases. CDR3 length equals 17 residues. The germline V gene has CDR1 SGHKS and CDR2 YYEKEE (reference sequence). V was trimmed by 1 base and J by 0 bases, leaving 14 bases between them. The CDR3 sequence: CASSLMSGSLAKNIQYF. In DNA, the CDR3 is TGTGCCAGCAGCTTGATGTCGGGGAGCCTAGCCAAAAACATTCAGTACTTC.

The chain recombines TRBV18 with TRBJ1-6; D call uncertain. The germline V and J ends were trimmed by 6 bases and 8 bases, with 14 bases remaining between them. Germline CDR1 and CDR2: KGHSH and LQKENI. This CDR3 comprises 14 residues. CDR3 in DNA: TGTGCCAGCTCCCCGGGGAGGACCGATTCACCCCTCCACTTT. Its protein product is CASSPGRTDSPLHF. Together with reference TRBV18 and TRBJ1-6, the CDR3 gives the full variable domain: NAGVMQNPRHLVRRRGQEARLRCSPMKGHSHVYWYRQLPEEGLKFMVYLQKENIIDESGMPKERFSAEFPKEGPSILRIQQVVRGDSAAYFCASSPGRTDSPLHFGNGTRLTVT.

The chain combines TRBV10-1 with TRBJ2-2; TRBD2 aligns across 8 bases. Trimming at V came to 10 bases and at J to 0 bases, leaving 7 bases not matched to a gene. This CDR3 has 15 amino acids. Germline-derived CDR1 and CDR2 are WNHNN and SYGVQD (reference sequence). CDR3 sequence (DNA): TGCGCCACTTCAGCGGGGGCCACGAACACCGGGGAGCTGTTTTTT. Amino acids: CATSAGATNTGELFF.

The chain carries TRBV5-6 and TRBJ2-6; D gene unclear. The CDR3 covers 14 residues. Germline assignment: CDR1 SGHDT and CDR2 YYEEEE. V lost 8 bases and J 2 bases, leaving 11 bases between the germline ends. The CDR3 bases are TGTGCCAGTTCCGAGTGGGCTGGGGCCAACGTCCTGACTTTC. It yields the protein CASSEWAGANVLTF.

V gene TRBV5-4 combines with J gene TRBJ1-2; D remains ambiguous. Trimming took off 0 bases at V and 7 bases at J, with 16 bases between the two ends. The CDR3 consists of 15 residues. Looked up from germline, CDR1 is SGHNT and CDR2 is YYREEE (reference sequence). For the CDR3, the DNA is TGTGCCAGCAGCTTGGGAAGTAACTTCAGAAGTGGCTACACCTTC. Translating it yields CASSLGSNFRSGYTF.

The chain carries TRBV27 and TRBJ1-2; D uncertain. V was shortened by 5 bases and J by 7 bases, with 11 bases between the two germline ends. Germline values: CDR1 MNHEY, CDR2 SMNVEV (reference sequence). The CDR3 length is 12 residues. CDR3 sequence (DNA): TGTGCCAGCAGTCCAACGTCTGGTGGCTACACCTTC. Translation: CASSPTSGGYTF.

V is TRBV5-6 and J is TRBJ2-3; no clear D. The CDR3 is 13 amino acids. From germline, CDR1 is SGHDT and CDR2 YYEEEE. V gave up 3 bases and J gave up 6 bases, with 11 bases separating them. The chain's CDR3 is CASSSQLLDTQYF. DNA for the CDR3: TGTGCCAGCAGCTCGCAACTCTTGGATACGCAGTATTTT.

This clone was seen a handful of times. J is TRBJ2-2 and V is TRBV6-6; D is unclear. CDR1 and CDR2 (germline): MNHNY, SVGAGI (reference sequence). This CDR3 is 10 amino acids long. The CDR3 bases are TGTGCGGTTCACACCGGGGAGCTGTTTTTT. Its translation is CAVHTGELFF.